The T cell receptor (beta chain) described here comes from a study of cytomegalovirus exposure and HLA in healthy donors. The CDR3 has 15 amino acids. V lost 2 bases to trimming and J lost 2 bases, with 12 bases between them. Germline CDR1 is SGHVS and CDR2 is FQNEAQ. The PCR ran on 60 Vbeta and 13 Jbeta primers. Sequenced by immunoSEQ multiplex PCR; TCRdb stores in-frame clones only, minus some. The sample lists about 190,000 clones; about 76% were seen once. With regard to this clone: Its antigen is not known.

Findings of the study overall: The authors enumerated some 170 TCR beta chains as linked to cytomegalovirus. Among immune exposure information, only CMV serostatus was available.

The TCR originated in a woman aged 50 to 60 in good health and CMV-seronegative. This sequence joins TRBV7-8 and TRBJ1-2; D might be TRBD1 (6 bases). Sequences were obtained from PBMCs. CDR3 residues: CASSLLGQPNYGYTF. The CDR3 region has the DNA TGTGCCAGCAGCTTACTCGGACAGCCGAACTATGGCTACACCTTC. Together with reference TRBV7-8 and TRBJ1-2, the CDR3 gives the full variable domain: GAGVSQSPRYKVAKRGQDVALRCDPISGHVSLFWYQQALGQGPEFLTYFQNEAQLDKSGLPSDRFFAERPEGSVSTLKIQRTQQEDSAVYLCASSLLGQPNYGYTFGSGTRLTVV.